This T cell receptor beta chain was obtained from a study of early T cells in non-severe SARS-CoV-2 infection. Overall study: Whole-blood bulk RNA, unsorted, was sequenced, and chains were unpaired. Study-level findings and limits: The matching step, a VDJdb search, favored anti-spike CD8 responses and missed private and CD4 specificities.

Molecules of cDNA were individually given unique molecular identifiers that were attached to them. Each CDR3 protein is one row after TCRdb ran MiXCR on the 5' RACE reads. The sample lists about 28,000 distinct CDR3 sequences; about 4.3% were seen once. There are many counts of this clonotype. Its specificity is not known. The sample was whole blood, taken at baseline. The clonotype originates from an adult who was a healthcare worker with PCR-confirmed SARS-CoV-2 infection or an uninfected control (not recorded which).

The DNA for the CDR3 is TGTGCCAGCAGCCTCGAACTAGTTCAGCAGTTCTTC. It yields the protein CASSLELVQQFF. The gene calls are TRBV12-3 or TRBV12-4 and TRBJ2-1; D is possibly TRBD2 (5 bases). The CDR3 totals 12 residues. The V gene lost 6 bases and the J gene lost 11 bases, with 14 bases spanning the gap.